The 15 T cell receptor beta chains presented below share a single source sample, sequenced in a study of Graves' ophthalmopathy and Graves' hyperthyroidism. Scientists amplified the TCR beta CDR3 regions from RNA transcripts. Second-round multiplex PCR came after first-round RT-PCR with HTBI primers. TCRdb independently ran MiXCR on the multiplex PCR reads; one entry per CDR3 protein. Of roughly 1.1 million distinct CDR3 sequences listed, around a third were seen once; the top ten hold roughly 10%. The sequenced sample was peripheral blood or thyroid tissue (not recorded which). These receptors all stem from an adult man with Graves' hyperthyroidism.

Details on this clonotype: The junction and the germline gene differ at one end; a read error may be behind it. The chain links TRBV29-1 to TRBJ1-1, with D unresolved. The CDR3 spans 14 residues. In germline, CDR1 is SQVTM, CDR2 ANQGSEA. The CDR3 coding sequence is TGCAGCGTTGAAGGGCGGAACATGAACACTGGAGCTTTCTTT. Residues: CSVEGRNMNTGAFF.

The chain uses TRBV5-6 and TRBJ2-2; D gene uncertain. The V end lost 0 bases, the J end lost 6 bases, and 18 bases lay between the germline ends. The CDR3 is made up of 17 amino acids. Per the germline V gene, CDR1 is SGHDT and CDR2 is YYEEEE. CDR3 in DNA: TGTGCCAGCAGCTTGGTCCTGCCACTTGAGTATCCCGGGGAGCTGTTTTTT. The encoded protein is CASSLVLPLEYPGELFF.

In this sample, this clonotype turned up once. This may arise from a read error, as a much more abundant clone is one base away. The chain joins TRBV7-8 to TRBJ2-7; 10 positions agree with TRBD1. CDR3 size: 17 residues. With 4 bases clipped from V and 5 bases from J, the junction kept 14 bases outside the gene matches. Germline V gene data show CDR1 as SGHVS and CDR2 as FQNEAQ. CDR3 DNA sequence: TGTGCCAGCAGCTATACTTCCCACCGGGACAGGGGCAACGAGCAGTACTTC. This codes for CASSYTSHRDRGNEQYF.

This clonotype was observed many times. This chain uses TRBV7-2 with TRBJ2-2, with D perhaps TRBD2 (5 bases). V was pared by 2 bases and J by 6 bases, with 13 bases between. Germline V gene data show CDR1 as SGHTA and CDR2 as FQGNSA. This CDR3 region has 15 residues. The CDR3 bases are TGTGCCAGCAGCTTATATTCTGACTATTCCGGGGAGCTGTTTTTT. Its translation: CASSLYSDYSGELFF.

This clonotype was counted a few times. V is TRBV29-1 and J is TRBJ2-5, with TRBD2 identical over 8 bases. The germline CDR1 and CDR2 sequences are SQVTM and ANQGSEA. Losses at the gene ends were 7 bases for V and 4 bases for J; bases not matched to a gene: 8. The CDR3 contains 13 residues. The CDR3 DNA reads TGCAGCGCTATGTCGAGCGGGAGAGAGACCCAGTACTTC. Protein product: CSAMSSGRETQYF. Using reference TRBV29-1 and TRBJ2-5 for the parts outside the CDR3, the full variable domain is SAVISQKPSRDICQRGTSLTIQCQVDSQVTMMFWYRQQPGQSLTLIATANQGSEATYESGFVIDKFPISRPNLTFSTLTVSNMSPEDSSIYLCSAMSSGRETQYFGPGTRLLVL.

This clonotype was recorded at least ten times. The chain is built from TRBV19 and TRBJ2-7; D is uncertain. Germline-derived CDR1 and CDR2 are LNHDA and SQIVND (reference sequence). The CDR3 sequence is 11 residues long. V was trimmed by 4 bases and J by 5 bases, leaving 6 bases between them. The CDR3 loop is CASSTNNEQYF. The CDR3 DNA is TGTGCCAGTAGTACCAACAACGAGCAGTACTTC.

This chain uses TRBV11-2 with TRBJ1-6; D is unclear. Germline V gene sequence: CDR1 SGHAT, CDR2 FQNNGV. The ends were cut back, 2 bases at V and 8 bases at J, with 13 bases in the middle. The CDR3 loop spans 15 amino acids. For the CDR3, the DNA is TGTGCCAGCAGCTTAATGTTCGGGCCGGATTCACCCCTCCACTTT. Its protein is CASSLMFGPDSPLHF. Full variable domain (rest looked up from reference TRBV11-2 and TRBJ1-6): EAGVAQSPRYKIIEKRQSVAFWCNPISGHATLYWYQQILGQGPKLLIQFQNNGVVDDSQLPKDRFSAERLKGVDSTLKIQPAKLEDSAVYLCASSLMFGPDSPLHFGNGTRLTVT.

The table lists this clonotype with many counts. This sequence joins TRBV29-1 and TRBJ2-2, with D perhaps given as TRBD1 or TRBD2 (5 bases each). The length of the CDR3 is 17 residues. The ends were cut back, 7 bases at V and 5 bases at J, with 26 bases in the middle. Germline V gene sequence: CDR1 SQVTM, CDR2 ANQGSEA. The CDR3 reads CSADPGGGSASTGELFF. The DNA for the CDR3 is TGCAGCGCAGACCCTGGGGGTGGGTCAGCGTCTACCGGGGAGCTGTTTTTT.

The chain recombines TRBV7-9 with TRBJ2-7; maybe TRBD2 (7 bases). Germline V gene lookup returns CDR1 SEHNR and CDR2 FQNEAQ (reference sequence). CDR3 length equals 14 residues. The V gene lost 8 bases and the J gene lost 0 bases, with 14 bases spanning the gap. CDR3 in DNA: TGTGCCAGCGGGGGGGCGGGAATCTCCTACGAGCAGTACTTC. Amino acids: CASGGAGISYEQYF.

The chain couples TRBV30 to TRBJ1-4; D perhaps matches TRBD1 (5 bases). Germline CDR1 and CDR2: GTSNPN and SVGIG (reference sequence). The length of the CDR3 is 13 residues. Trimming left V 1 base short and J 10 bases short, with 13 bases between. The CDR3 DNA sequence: TGTGCCTGGAGTGCCCTGGAGGGGTCAAAACTGTTTTTT. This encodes CAWSALEGSKLFF.

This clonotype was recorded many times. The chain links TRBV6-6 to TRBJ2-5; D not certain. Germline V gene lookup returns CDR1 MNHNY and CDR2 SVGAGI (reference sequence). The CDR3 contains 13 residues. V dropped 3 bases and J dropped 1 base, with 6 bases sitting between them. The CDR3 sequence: CASSYRVQETQYF. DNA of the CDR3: TGTGCCAGCAGTTATCGGGTCCAAGAGACCCAGTACTTC.

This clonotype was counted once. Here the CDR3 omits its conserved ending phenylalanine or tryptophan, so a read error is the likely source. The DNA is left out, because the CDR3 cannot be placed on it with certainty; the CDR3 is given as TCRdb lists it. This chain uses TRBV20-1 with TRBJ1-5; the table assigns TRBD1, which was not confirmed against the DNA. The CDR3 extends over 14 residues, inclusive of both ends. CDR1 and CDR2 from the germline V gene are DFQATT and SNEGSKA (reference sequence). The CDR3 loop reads CSARLGQSNQPQQT.

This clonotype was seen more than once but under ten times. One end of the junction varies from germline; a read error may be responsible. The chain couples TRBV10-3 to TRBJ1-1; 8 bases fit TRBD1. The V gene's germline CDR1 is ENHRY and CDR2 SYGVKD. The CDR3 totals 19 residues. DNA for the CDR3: TGTGCCAGCAGTCAAACCCCACAGGGGGTGATCGCTTTGTACACTGAAGCTTTCTTT. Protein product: CASSQTPQGVIALYTEAFF.

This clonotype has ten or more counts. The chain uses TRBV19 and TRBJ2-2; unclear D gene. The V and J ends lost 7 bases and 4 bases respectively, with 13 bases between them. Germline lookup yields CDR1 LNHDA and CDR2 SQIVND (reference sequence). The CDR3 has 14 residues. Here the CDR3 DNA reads TGTGCCAGTAAGAACGCATTGGCCACCGGGGAGCTGTTTTTT. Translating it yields CASKNALATGELFF.

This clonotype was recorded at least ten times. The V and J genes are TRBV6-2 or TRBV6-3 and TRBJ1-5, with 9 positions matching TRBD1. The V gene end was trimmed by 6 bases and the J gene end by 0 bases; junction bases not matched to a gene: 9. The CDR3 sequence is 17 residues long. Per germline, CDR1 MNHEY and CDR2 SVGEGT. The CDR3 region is CASSPNRGLSSNQPQHF. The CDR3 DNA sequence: TGTGCCAGCAGCCCTAACAGGGGGCTGAGTAGCAATCAGCCCCAGCATTTT.